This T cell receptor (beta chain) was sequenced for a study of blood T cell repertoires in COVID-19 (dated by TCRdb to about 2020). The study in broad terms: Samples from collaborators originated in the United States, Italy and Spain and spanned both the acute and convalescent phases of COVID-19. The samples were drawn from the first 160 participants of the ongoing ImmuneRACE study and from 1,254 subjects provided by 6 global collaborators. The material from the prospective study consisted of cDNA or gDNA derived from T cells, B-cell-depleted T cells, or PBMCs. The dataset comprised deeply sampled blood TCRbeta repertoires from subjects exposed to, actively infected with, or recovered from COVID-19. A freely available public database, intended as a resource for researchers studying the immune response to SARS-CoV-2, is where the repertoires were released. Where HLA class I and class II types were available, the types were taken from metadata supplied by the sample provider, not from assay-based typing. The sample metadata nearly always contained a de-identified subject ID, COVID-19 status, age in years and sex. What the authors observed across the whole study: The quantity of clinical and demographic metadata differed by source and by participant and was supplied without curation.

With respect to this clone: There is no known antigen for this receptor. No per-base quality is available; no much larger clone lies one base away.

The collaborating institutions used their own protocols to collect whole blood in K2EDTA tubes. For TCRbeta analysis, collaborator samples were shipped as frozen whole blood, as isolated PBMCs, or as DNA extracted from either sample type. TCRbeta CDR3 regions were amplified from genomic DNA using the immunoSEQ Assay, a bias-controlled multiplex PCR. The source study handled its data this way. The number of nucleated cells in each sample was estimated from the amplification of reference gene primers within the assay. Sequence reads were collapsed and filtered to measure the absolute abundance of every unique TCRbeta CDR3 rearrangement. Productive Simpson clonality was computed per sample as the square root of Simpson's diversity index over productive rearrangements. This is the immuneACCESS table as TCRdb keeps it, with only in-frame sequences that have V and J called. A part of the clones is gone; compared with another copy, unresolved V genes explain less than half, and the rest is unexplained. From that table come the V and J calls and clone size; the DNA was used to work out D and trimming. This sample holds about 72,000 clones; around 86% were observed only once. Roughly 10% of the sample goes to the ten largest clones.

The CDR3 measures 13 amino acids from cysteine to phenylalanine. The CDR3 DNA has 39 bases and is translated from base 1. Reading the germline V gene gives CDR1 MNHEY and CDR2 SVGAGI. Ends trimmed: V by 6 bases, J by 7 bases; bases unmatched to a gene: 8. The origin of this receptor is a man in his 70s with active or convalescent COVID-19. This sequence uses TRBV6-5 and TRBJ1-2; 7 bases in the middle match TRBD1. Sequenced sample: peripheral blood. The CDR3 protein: CASRNDRVSGYTF. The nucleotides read TGTGCCAGCAGAAACGACAGGGTGAGTGGCTACACCTTC.